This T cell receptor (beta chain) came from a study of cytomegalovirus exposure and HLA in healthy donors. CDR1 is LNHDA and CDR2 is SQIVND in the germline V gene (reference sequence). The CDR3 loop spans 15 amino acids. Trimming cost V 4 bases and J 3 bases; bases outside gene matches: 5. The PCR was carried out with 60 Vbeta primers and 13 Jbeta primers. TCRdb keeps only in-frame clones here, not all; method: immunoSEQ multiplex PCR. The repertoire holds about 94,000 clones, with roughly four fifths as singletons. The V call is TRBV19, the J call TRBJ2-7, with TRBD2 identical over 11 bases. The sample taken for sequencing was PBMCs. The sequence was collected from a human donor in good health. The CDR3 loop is CASSTAGTSGYEQYF. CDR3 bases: TGTGCCAGTAGTACCGCAGGGACTAGCGGCTACGAGCAGTACTTC.